The 13 T cell receptor beta chains in this list originate from one sample, sequenced in a study of Graves' ophthalmopathy and Graves' hyperthyroidism. CDR3 regions of TCR beta were amplified from RNA transcripts. Second-round multiplex PCR followed a first-round RT-PCR using HTBI primers. TCRdb reanalysed the multiplex PCR reads using MiXCR and keeps one entry per CDR3 protein. The data show 200,000 to 250,000 distinct CDR3 sequences, with around 45% seen just once and around 43% held by the top ten. The sequenced sample was peripheral blood. The receptors here all came from an adult man with Graves' ophthalmopathy.

The sample holds a few counts of this clonotype. V is TRBV25-1 and J is TRBJ1-5; D is undetermined. The germline V gene has CDR1 MGHDK and CDR2 SYGVNS. V dropped 10 bases and J dropped 3 bases, with 13 bases sitting between them. There are 13 residues in the CDR3. CDR3 bases: TGTGCCACCGGGTCGGTACCCAATCAGCCCCAGCATTTT. Translating it yields CATGSVPNQPQHF.

This clonotype was counted between two and nine times. V gene TRBV12-3 or TRBV12-4 combines with J gene TRBJ1-1; D gene uncertain. The CDR3 covers 15 residues. The germline V and J ends were trimmed by 6 bases and 1 base, with 15 bases remaining between them. CDR3 nucleotide sequence: TGTGCCAGCAGCCGATCCGGAGTGGGGAACACTGAAGCTTTCTTT. Protein sequence: CASSRSGVGNTEAFF.

The V and J genes are TRBV29-1 and TRBJ1-1; weak D call: TRBD1 (6 bases). The CDR3 sequence is 12 residues long. Trimming removed 6 bases from V and 4 bases from J, with 12 bases in between. Germline lookup yields CDR1 SQVTM and CDR2 ANQGSEA. The CDR3 bases are TGCAGCGTGACGGGGACACCCACTGAAGCTTTCTTT. It translates to CSVTGTPTEAFF.

This clonotype came up once. The chain links TRBV9 to TRBJ2-7; no definite D call. This CDR3 spans 15 amino acids. V was shortened by 3 bases and J by 3 bases, with 16 bases between the two germline ends. CDR1 and CDR2 from the germline V gene are SGDLS and YYNGEE. CDR3 amino acids: CASSDRLGWDYEQYF. The DNA for the CDR3 is TGTGCCAGCAGCGACCGACTGGGATGGGACTACGAGCAGTACTTC.

The CDR3 DNA reads as TGTGCCAGCAGTCCAAGGGGGGACACATCAGAGCAGTACTTC. As protein: CASSPRGDTSEQYF. The chain is built from TRBV12-3 or TRBV12-4 and TRBJ2-7, with D possibly called TRBD1 or TRBD2 (6 bases each). This CDR3 has 14 amino acids. Between the trimmed V and J ends, which lost 5 bases and 7 bases, there was a span of 18 bases.

This clonotype was picked up a small number of times. Sequence at one end of the junction differs from germline and may be a read error. The V and J genes are TRBV19 and TRBJ1-2; 7 bases are a match to TRBD1. The CDR3 is 14 amino acids. The germline V gene has CDR1 LNHDA and CDR2 SQIVND (reference sequence). In DNA form, the CDR3 reads TGTGCCAGCAGTACTGAAGGGGGCGCGAATGGCTACACCTTC. Residues: CASSTEGGANGYTF.

The V gene is TRBV4-2, the J gene TRBJ1-1; D unresolved. Germline assignment: CDR1 LGHNA and CDR2 YNFKEQ. V lost 6 bases and J lost 1, with 18 bases in between. This CDR3 is built from 16 residues. The CDR3, as DNA: TGTGCCAGCAGTCCGAACCGCCTTAGCGGGAACACTGAAGCTTTCTTT. This encodes CASSPNRLSGNTEAFF.

The chain recombines TRBV7-9 with TRBJ2-2; 9 bases map to TRBD2. After removal of 4 bases from V and 6 bases from J, the junction contained 3 bases not matched to a gene. Germline loops: CDR1 SEHNR, CDR2 FQNEAQ (reference sequence). CDR3 size: 14 residues. CDR3: CASSSERGAGELFF. DNA of the CDR3: TGTGCCAGCAGCTCTGAGCGGGGGGCCGGGGAGCTGTTTTTT.

The CDR3 protein is CASSRVDRGPPREQYF. Written as DNA, the CDR3 is TGCGCCAGCAGCCGGGTTGACAGGGGGCCTCCTCGCGAGCAGTACTTC. J is TRBJ2-7 and V is TRBV5-1, with TRBD1 identical over 10 bases. The CDR3 loop spans 16 amino acids. The V gene's germline CDR1 is SGHRS and CDR2 YFSETQ. The V and J ends lost 4 bases and 6 bases, in that order; junction bases with no gene match: 13. The full variable domain, with the rest looked up from reference TRBV5-1 and TRBJ2-7, is KAGVTQTPRYLIKTRGQQVTLSCSPISGHRSVSWYQQTPGQGLQFLFEYFSETQRNKGNFPGRFSGRQFSNSRSEMNVSTLELGDSALYLCASSRVDRGPPREQYFGPGTRLTVT.

The chain uses TRBV7-6 and TRBJ1-6, with no clear D. Germline V lookup: CDR1 SGHVS, CDR2 FNYEAQ. The CDR3 runs 13 residues. Trimming cost V 0 bases and J 11 bases, with 8 bases left between them. The CDR3 nucleotides are TGTGCCAGCAGCTTAGCGGGTTCAACACCCCTCCACTTT. Its protein product is CASSLAGSTPLHF.

This clonotype is a singleton in its sample. The chain links TRBV20-1 to TRBJ1-1, with 8 positions matching TRBD1. CDR3 length: 14 residues. The V segment lost 7 bases and the J segment 0 bases; nucleotides outside the gene matches: 7. CDR1 DFQATT and CDR2 SNEGSKA come from the germline V gene (reference sequence). CDR3 in DNA: TGCAGTGGCCCTAGGGGACAGGTGAACACTGAAGCTTTCTTT. It encodes CSGPRGQVNTEAFF.

This chain joins TRBV25-1 and TRBJ2-7; no reliable D call. The DNA end is more similar to TRBJ2-1, so the J call may be wrong. Germline V gives CDR1 MGHDK, CDR2 SYGVNS. The CDR3 runs to 16 residues. CDR3 region: CASSDSRTRWTGEQFF. The CDR3 DNA reads TGTGCCAGCAGTGATAGTAGAACCCGGTGGACGGGTGAGCAGTTCTTC.

The chain couples TRBV2 to TRBJ1-5; D gene uncertain. V was shortened by 6 bases and J by 0 bases, with 6 bases between the two germline ends. CDR3 size: 13 residues. Germline V gene lookup returns CDR1 SNHLY and CDR2 FYNNEI. CDR3: CASRPSSNQPQHF. For the CDR3, the DNA is TGTGCCAGCAGGCCTTCTAGCAATCAGCCCCAGCATTTT.